The present T cell receptor beta chain was sequenced within a study of blood T cell repertoires in COVID-19. On the study more broadly: Researchers got acute and convalescent COVID-19 samples from the United States, Italy and Spain. The analysed material was cDNA or gDNA that came from T cells, B-cell-depleted T cells, or PBMCs.

The ends lost 3 bases at V and 6 bases at J; junction bases unmatched: 7. This CDR3 is 15 amino acids long. Germline assignment: CDR1 MNHEY and CDR2 SMNVEV (reference sequence). Profiled with immunoSEQ multiplex PCR; TCRdb holds only in-frame clones, not every one. The sample shows some 200,000 clones, approximately 82% of them seen only once. All enrollees were roughly 18 to 89 years old and from about two dozen US areas. Assignments of participants to cohorts depended upon their own reported clinical history. The sample consisted of PBMCs or T cells enriched from blood (not recorded which). This receptor was obtained from a woman aged 55-69 years with acute COVID-19. The rearrangement uses TRBV27 and TRBJ1-2; 10 nucleotides line up with TRBD1. This chain's CDR3 is CASSFSMDRGNGYTF. In DNA, the CDR3 is TGTGCCAGCAGTTTCTCGATGGACAGGGGGAATGGCTACACCTTC.